This TCR beta chain was sequenced in a study of T cells in Graves' hyperthyroidism and ophthalmopathy. Study-wide findings and caveats: Ophthalmopathy, as predicted by the model, came a median 6.5 months after the prediction. Most clonotypes that expanded in the thyroid above 0.001 also showed up in blood.

The germline CDR1 and CDR2 sequences are MNHEY and SVGEGT. J lost 9 bases, V lost 4 bases, and 12 bases had no gene match. This CDR3 contains 14 residues. Amplification of TCR beta CDR3 regions used RNA as the template. First-round RT-PCR of the TCR CDR3 relied on the HTBI primer set. MiXCR, run by TCRdb on the multiplex PCR reads, gives a single entry per CDR3 protein. The sample contains about 350,000 distinct CDR3 sequences, 15% to 20% of which appear only once. Patients with uncontrolled infections, other autoimmune diseases, pregnancy or lactation were excluded. PBMCs were obtained from about 9.9 ml fresh peripheral blood. A note on this clonotype: Its antigen remains unknown.

J is TRBJ2-7 and V is TRBV6-2 or TRBV6-3; 7 positions match TRBD2. The sequence came from a middle-aged woman with Graves' ophthalmopathy. Sequencing was carried out using blood. CDR3 sequence reads: CASSFLAGADMQYF. CDR3 DNA sequence: TGTGCCAGCAGTTTTCTGGCGGGAGCGGACATGCAGTACTTC.